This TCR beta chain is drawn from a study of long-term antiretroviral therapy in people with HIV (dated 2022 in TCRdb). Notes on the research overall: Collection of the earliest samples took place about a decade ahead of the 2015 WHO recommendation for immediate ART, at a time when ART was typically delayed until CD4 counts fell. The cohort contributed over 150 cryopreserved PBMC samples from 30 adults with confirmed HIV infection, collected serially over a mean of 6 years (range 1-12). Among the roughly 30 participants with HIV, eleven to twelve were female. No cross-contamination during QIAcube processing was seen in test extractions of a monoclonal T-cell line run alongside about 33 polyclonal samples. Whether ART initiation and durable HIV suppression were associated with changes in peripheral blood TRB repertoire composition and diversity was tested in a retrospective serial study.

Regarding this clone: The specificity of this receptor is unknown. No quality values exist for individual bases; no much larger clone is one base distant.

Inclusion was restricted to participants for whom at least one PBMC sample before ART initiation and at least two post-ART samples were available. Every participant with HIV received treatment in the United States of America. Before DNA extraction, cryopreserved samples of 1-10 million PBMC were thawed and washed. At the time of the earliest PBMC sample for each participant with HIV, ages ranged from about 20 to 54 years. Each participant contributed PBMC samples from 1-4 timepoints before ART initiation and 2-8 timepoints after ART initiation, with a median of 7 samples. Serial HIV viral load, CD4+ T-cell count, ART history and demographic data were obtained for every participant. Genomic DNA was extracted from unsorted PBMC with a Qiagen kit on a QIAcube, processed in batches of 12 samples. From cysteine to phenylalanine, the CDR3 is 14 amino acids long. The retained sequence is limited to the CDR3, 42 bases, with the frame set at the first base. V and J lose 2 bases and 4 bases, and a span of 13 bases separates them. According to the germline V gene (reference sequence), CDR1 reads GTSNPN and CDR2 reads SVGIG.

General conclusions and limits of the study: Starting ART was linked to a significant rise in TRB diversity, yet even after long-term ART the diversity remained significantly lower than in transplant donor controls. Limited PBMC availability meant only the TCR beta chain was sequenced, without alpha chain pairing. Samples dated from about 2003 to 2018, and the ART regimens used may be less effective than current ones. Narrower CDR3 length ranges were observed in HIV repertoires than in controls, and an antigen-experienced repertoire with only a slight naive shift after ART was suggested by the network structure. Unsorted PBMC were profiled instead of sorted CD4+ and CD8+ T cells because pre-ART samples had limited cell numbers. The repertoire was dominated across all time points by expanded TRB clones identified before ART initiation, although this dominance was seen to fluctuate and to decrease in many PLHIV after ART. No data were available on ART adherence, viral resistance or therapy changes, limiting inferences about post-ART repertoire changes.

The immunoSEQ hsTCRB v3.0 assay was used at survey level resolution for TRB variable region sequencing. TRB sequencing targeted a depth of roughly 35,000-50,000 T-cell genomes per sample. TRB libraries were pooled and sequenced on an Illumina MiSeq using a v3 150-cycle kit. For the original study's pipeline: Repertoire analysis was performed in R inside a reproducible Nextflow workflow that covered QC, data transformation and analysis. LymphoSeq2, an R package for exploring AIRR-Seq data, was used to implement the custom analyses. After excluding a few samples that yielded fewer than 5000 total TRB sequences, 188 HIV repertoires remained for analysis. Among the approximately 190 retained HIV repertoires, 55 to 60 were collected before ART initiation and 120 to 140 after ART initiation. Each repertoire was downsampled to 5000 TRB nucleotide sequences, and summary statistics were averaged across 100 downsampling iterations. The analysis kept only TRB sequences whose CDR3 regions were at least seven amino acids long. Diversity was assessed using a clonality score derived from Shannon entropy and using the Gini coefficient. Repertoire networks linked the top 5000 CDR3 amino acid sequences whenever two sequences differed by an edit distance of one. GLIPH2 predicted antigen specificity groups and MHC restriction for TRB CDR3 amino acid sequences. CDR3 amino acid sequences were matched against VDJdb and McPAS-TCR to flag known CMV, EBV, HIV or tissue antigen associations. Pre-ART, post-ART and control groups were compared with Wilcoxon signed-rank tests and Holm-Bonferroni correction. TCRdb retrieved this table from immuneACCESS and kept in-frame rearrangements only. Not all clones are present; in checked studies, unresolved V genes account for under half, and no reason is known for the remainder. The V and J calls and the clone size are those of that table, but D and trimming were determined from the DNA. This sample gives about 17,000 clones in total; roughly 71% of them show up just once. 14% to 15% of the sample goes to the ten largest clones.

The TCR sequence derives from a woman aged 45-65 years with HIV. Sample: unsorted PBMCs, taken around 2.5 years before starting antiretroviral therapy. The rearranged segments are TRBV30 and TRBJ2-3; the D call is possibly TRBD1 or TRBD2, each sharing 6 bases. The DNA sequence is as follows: TGTGCCTGGAGTAAGGGGGGCAGCTCAGATACGCAGTATTTT. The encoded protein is CAWSKGGSSDTQYF. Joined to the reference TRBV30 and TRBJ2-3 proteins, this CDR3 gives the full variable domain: SQTIHQWPATLVQPVGSPLSLECTVEGTSNPNLYWYRQAAGRGLQLLFYSVGIGQISSEVPQNLSASRPQDRQFILSSKKLLLSDSGFYLCAWSKGGSSDTQYFGPGTRLTVL.